Listed here are 8 T cell receptor beta chains from one sample, sequenced in a study of cytomegalovirus exposure and HLA in healthy donors. PCR involved 60 Vbeta and 13 Jbeta primers. Data came from immunoSEQ multiplex PCR; TCRdb stores just in-frame clones and leaves some out. The top ten clones hold about a tenth of a sample with 150,000 to 200,000 clones, 70% to 80% of them seen once. Sequenced sample: PBMCs. The receptor set was obtained from a man aged 18 to 29 in good health and CMV-seropositive.

V usage is TRBV30 and J usage is TRBJ2-2, with D perhaps TRBD1 (6 bases). The CDR3 covers 13 residues. Germline V lookup: CDR1 GTSNPN, CDR2 SVGIG (reference sequence). V was clipped by 6 bases and J by 0 bases, with 8 bases between them. The CDR3 sequence is CACRDTNTGELFF. Written as DNA, the CDR3 is TGTGCCTGCCGGGACACGAACACCGGGGAGCTGTTTTTT.

The genes are TRBV7-6 and TRBJ2-7; the D gene is possibly TRBD2 (6 bases). The V and J ends lost 5 bases and 6 bases respectively, with 26 bases between them. CDR3 length: 17 residues. Germline-derived CDR1 and CDR2 are SGHVS and FNYEAQ. CDR3 residues: CASSETIGTSSGGEQYF. CDR3 bases: TGTGCCAGCAGCGAGACGATAGGGACTTCGAGTGGGGGCGAGCAGTACTTC.

This chain links TRBV6-5 with TRBJ1-4, with TRBD1 as a possible D gene (6 bases). The CDR3 is made up of 15 amino acids. Trimming removed 8 bases from V and 5 bases from J, with 18 bases in between. CDR1 and CDR2 (germline): MNHEY, SVGAGI. The CDR3 nucleotides read TGTGCCAGCTATAATAGGACAGCAGAAAATGAAAAACTGTTTTTT. This sequence encodes CASYNRTAENEKLFF.

The chain links TRBV4-1 to TRBJ2-1; 8 nucleotides align to TRBD1. V dropped 0 bases and J dropped 3; count of bases not matched to a gene: 7. This CDR3 comprises 17 residues. Germline V lookup: CDR1 MGHRA, CDR2 YSYEKL. CDR3 loop: CASSQEDGTGDYNEQFF. The CDR3 coding sequence is TGCGCCAGCAGCCAAGAGGACGGGACAGGAGACTACAATGAGCAGTTCTTC.

There are a few counts of this clone. The genes are TRBV29-1 and TRBJ1-1, with D perhaps TRBD1 (5 bases). V lost 1 base and J 7 bases, leaving 7 bases between the germline ends. Germline lookup yields CDR1 SQVTM and CDR2 ANQGSEA. The CDR3 is 11 residues long. CDR3 in DNA: TGCAGCGTTGAAGGGGGGGATGAAGCTTTCTTT. Protein product: CSVEGGDEAFF.

The chain has TRBV27 and TRBJ2-1; D not certain. In germline, CDR1 is MNHEY, CDR2 SMNVEV (reference sequence). This CDR3 has 15 residues. Trimming took 4 bases from V and 6 from J, leaving 16 bases between them. Written as DNA, the CDR3 is TGTGCCAGCAGTTCCCCCGTGAGGATTGGCAATGAGCAGTTCTTC. It encodes CASSSPVRIGNEQFF.

The chain joins TRBV9 to TRBJ2-3, with a tentative D call TRBD2 (6 bases). Germline V gene data show CDR1 as SGDLS and CDR2 as YYNGEE. The CDR3 has 15 residues. V was clipped by 6 bases and J by 10 bases, with 24 bases between them. This CDR3 reads CASNPTSGPTGSQYF. As DNA, the CDR3 is TGTGCCAGCAACCCGACTAGTGGGCCCACCGGGTCGCAGTATTTT.

The V gene is TRBV29-1, the J gene TRBJ2-5; TRBD2 matches 9 bases. There are 13 residues in the CDR3. Germline loops: CDR1 SQVTM, CDR2 ANQGSEA. Trimming took 3 bases from V and 5 from J; bases not matched to a gene: 4. CDR3 DNA sequence: TGCAGCGTTGATGCGGGAGGGCCGGAGACCCAGTACTTC. The encoded protein is CSVDAGGPETQYF.